A single sample is the source of the 16 T cell receptor beta chains below, sequenced in a study of graft-versus-host responses after intestinal transplantation. Co-plated with roughly 200,000 CFSE-labeled responder cells were roughly 200,000 irradiated, violet-dye-labeled stimulator cells. Libraries were prepared by immunoSEQ multiplex PCR; TCRdb keeps only in-frame clonotypes and omits some of them. The sample comprises 20,000 to 25,000 clones, about 43% of which are singletons, and about 1.5% rests with the top ten. This specimen was alloreactive CD8+ T cells from a mixed lymphocyte reaction culture, taken before intestinal transplant. Subset described: CFSE-low proliferating T cells sorted from approximately 6-day pre-transplant mixed lymphocyte reaction (GvH or HvG direction). These receptors were taken from a human patient who received an intestinal transplant.

This clone was counted a few times. The J gene is TRBJ2-2, the V gene TRBV21-1; TRBD2 is taken as the D call from the table, unchecked against the DNA. TRBV21-1 is a pseudogene locus. The CDR3 runs to 18 residues. As DNA, the CDR3 is TGTGCCAGCAGCAAAGGATCCCCTTTGGGGAGGGAGGTCGGGGAGCTGTTTTTT. Protein sequence: CASSKGSPLGREVGELFF.

The chain uses TRBV5-5 and TRBJ2-7; D possibly corresponds to TRBD1 (6 bases). The germline gives CDR1 SGHKS, CDR2 YYEKEE (reference sequence). The CDR3 contains 15 residues. Trimming stripped 4 bases from V and 6 bases from J, with 20 bases between. The CDR3 loop reads CASSPGQFGKAEQYF. CDR3 coding DNA: TGTGCCAGCAGCCCCGGACAGTTCGGCAAGGCCGAGCAGTACTTC.

The chain recombines TRBV19 with TRBJ1-1, with D perhaps matching TRBD1 (5 bases). Between the trimmed V and J ends, which lost 6 bases and 7 bases, there was a span of 18 bases. The CDR3 contains 14 residues. Germline V lookup: CDR1 LNHDA, CDR2 SQIVND (reference sequence). CDR3 DNA sequence: TGTGCCAGTAGCGAGAGAGGGGTCGGCATTGAAGCTTTCTTT. As protein: CASSERGVGIEAFF.

This clone was found a few times. The rearrangement uses TRBV6-5 and TRBJ2-7, with TRBD2 matching over 7 bases. Germline loops: CDR1 MNHEY, CDR2 SVGAGI. This CDR3 contains 14 residues. The V gene end was trimmed by 7 bases and the J gene end by 3 bases; junction bases not matched to a gene: 9. The CDR3, as DNA: TGTGCCAGCACCCCCCGAGCGGGATTCTACGAGCAGTACTTC. It specifies CASTPRAGFYEQYF.

The chain combines TRBV2 with TRBJ1-1; no definite D call. Trimming took 10 bases from V and 7 from J, leaving 16 bases between them. Germline V lookup: CDR1 SNHLY, CDR2 FYNNEI. The length of the CDR3 is 12 residues. The CDR3 spells CATGPPRSEAFF. The CDR3 bases are TGTGCCACCGGGCCTCCGAGGAGTGAAGCTTTCTTT.

The CDR3 sequence is CASSYSWTGGVEQYF. CDR3 DNA sequence: TGTGCCAGCAGTTACTCCTGGACAGGGGGCGTCGAGCAGTACTTC. The genes are TRBV6-6 and TRBJ2-7; TRBD1 matches 11 bases. The germline gives CDR1 MNHNY, CDR2 SVGAGI (reference sequence). This CDR3 has 15 residues. With 0 bases clipped from V and 6 bases from J, the junction kept 4 bases outside the gene matches.

For the CDR3, the DNA is TGTGCCAGCAGGACCGGGACGTACTCTGGAAACACCATATATTTT. It is translated as CASRTGTYSGNTIYF. This sequence joins TRBV6-6 and TRBJ1-3; TRBD1 is a possible D gene (5 bases). The CDR3 runs to 15 residues. The germline V gene encodes CDR1 MNHNY and CDR2 SVGAGI (reference sequence). V lost 6 bases and J 0 bases, leaving 12 bases between the germline ends.

This chain links TRBV6-1 with TRBJ1-3, with D uncertain. The germline V and J ends were trimmed by 7 bases and 0 bases, with 10 bases remaining between them. The CDR3 has 14 amino acids. Germline lookup yields CDR1 MNHNS and CDR2 SASEGT. The CDR3 region has the DNA TGTGCCAGCACTCCTTCCCGCTCTGGAAACACCATATATTTT. It yields the protein CASTPSRSGNTIYF.

This clone was observed a handful of times. The genes are TRBV29-1 and TRBJ2-7, with D perhaps matching TRBD1 or TRBD2 (5 bases each). The germline CDR1 and CDR2 sequences are SQVTM and ANQGSEA. V shed 6 bases and J shed 4 bases, with 13 bases lying between them. The CDR3 length is 12 residues. CDR3 DNA: TGCAGCGTCACCCGGGGCGCTTACGAGCAGTACTTC. It codes for CSVTRGAYEQYF.

The chain is built from TRBV6-6 and TRBJ2-2; D possibly corresponds to TRBD2 (6 bases). The CDR3 runs 16 residues. Trimming shortened V by 0 bases and J by 1 base, and 9 bases separated the two germline ends. The germline V gene encodes CDR1 MNHNY and CDR2 SVGAGI (reference sequence). The CDR3 coding sequence is TGTGCCAGCAGTTACTCATGGCGGGAGAACACCGGGGAGCTGTTTTTT. It codes for CASSYSWRENTGELFF.

The rearrangement joins TRBV30 to TRBJ2-5, with 11 positions matching TRBD2. CDR1 is GTSNPN, CDR2 SVGIG, per germline (reference sequence). CDR3 length equals 17 residues. V shed 0 bases and J 5 bases; nucleotides not matched to a gene: 11. This chain's CDR3 is CAWSVGTLAGGGETQYF. DNA of the CDR3: TGTGCCTGGAGTGTAGGAACCCTAGCGGGAGGCGGGGAGACCCAGTACTTC.

This CDR3 is CASSGTGLAGVVREQYF. In DNA, the CDR3 is TGTGCCAGCAGTGGGACGGGACTAGCGGGAGTTGTACGCGAGCAGTACTTC. The genes are TRBV28 and TRBJ2-7; 14 bases fit TRBD2. CDR1 and CDR2 from the germline V gene are MDHEN and SYDVKM. V trimming: 5 bases; J trimming: 6 bases; junction bases outside the gene matches: 12. There are 17 residues in the CDR3. Variable domain in full (rest from reference TRBV28 and TRBJ2-7): DVKVTQSSRYLVKRTGEKVFLECVQDMDHENMFWYRQDPGLGLRLIYFSYDVKMKEKGDIPEGYSVSREKKERFSLILESASTNQTSMYLCASSGTGLAGVVREQYFGPGTRLTVT.

The V gene is TRBV18, the J gene TRBJ2-1; TRBD2 matches at 10 bases. In germline, CDR1 is KGHSH, CDR2 LQKENI. The CDR3 is made up of 15 amino acids. V dropped 2 bases and J dropped 7; count of bases not matched to a gene: 5. The CDR3 sequence: CASSPTLAGENEQFF. The CDR3 region has the DNA TGTGCCAGCTCACCAACCCTAGCGGGAGAAAATGAGCAGTTCTTC. The full variable domain, its missing parts supplied by reference TRBV18 and TRBJ2-1, is NAGVMQNPRHLVRRRGQEARLRCSPMKGHSHVYWYRQLPEEGLKFMVYLQKENIIDESGMPKERFSAEFPKEGPSILRIQQVVRGDSAAYFCASSPTLAGENEQFFGPGTRLTVL.

The chain has TRBV9 and TRBJ2-7; 11 bases are shared with TRBD2. Germline loops: CDR1 SGDLS, CDR2 YYNGEE. The J segment lost 3 bases and the V segment lost 2 bases, leaving 1 base of the junction unmatched. This CDR3 has 14 residues. In DNA, the CDR3 is TGTGCCAGCAGCGTCGGGACTAGCGGCTACGAGCAGTACTTC. Its translation is CASSVGTSGYEQYF.

V gene TRBV18 combines with J gene TRBJ2-2; 14 bases line up with TRBD2. The CDR3 consists of 17 residues. After removal of 3 bases from V and 1 base from J, the junction contained 1 base not matched to a gene. Germline CDR1 is KGHSH and CDR2 is LQKENI. The CDR3 DNA is TGTGCCAGCTCACCGGGACTAGCGGGGGTGAACACCGGGGAGCTGTTTTTT. Translated, it gives CASSPGLAGVNTGELFF.

The chain couples TRBV19 to TRBJ1-5; 8 positions match TRBD1. Germline values: CDR1 LNHDA, CDR2 SQIVND (reference sequence). With 6 bases clipped from V and 5 bases from J, the junction kept 3 bases outside the gene matches. The CDR3 loop spans 13 amino acids. The CDR3, as DNA: TGTGCCAGTAGGGACAGGGTAGATCAGCCCCAGCATTTT. Translating it yields CASRDRVDQPQHF. The whole variable domain, remainder taken from reference TRBV19 and TRBJ1-5, is DGGITQSPKYLFRKEGQNVTLSCEQNLNHDAMYWYRQDPGQGLRLIYYSQIVNDFQKGDIAEGYSVSREKKESFPLTVTSAQKNPTAFYLCASRDRVDQPQHFGDGTRLSIL.